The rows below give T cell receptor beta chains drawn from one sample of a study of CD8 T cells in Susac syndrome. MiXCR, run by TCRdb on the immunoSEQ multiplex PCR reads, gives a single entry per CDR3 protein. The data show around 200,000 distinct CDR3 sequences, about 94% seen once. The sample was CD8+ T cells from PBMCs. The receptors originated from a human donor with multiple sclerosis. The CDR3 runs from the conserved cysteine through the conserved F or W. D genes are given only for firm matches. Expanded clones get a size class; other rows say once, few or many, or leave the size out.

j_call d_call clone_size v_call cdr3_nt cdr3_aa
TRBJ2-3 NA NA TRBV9 TGTGCCAGCAGCGTAGCCCCGTCCACAGATACGCAGTATTTT CASSVAPSTDTQYF
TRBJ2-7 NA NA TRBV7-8 TGTGCCAGCAGCTTGGCCGGTCTCTACGAGCAGTACTTC CASSLAGLYEQYF
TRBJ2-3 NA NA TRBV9 TGTGCCAGCAGCCCCCAGGACGTCCCCACAGATACGCAGTATTTT CASSPQDVPTDTQYF
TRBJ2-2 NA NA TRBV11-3 TGTGCCAGCAGCTTAGAACCACTGATAGGTGGTACCGGGGAGCTGTTTTTT CASSLEPLIGGTGELFF
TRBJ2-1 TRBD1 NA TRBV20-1 TGCAGTATGGCGGGACAGGGATACAATGAGCAGTTCTTC CSMAGQGYNEQFF
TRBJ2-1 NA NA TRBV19 TGTGCCAGTAGTACCCTGACAGGGAGGTCCTACAATGAGCAGTTCTTC CASSTLTGRSYNEQFF
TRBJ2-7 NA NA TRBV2 TGTGCCAGCAGTCCCTCAGTCGAGGCGGCCGAGCAGTACTTC CASSPSVEAAEQYF
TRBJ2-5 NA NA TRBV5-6 TGTGCCAGCAGCTTGGGGGCCCGACAAGAGACCCAGTACTTC CASSLGARQETQYF
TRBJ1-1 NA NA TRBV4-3 TGCGCCAGCAGCCAAGATCGCCGGGGGAACACTGAAGCTTTCTTT CASSQDRRGNTEAFF
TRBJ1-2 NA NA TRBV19 TGTGCCAGTAAGGCTTCGTGGGGAAACTATGGCTACACCTTC CASKASWGNYGYTF
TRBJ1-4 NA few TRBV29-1 TGCACCGGAGGGGAGGCGGAAAAACTGTTTTTT CTGGEAEKLFF
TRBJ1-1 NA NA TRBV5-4 TGTGCCAGCAGCGCGGGCGGAGCTGAAGCTTTCTTT CASSAGGAEAFF
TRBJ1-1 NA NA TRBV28 TGTGCCAGCAGTTTAAGAGAGCGGGCGGACACTGAAGCTTTCTTT CASSLRERADTEAFF
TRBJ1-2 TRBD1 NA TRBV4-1 TGCGCCAGCAGCCAAGTCGGGGACAGGGTCTATGGCTACACCTTC CASSQVGDRVYGYTF
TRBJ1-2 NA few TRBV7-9 TGTGCCAGCAGCTTAGTTGGGACGGACTATGGCTACACCTTC CASSLVGTDYGYTF
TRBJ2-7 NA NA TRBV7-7 TGTGCTAGCATCCGCCCCACTCGTCCACTCTCCTACGAGCAGTACTTC CASIRPTRPLSYEQYF
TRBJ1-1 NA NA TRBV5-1 TGCGCCAGCAGCACGAGCGGGGGGGAAGCTTTCTTT CASSTSGGEAFF
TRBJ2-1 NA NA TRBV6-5 TGTGCCAGCAGTTACAGCGACCAGTTCAATGAGCAGTTCTTC CASSYSDQFNEQFF
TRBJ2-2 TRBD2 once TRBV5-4 TGTGCCAGCAGCCAGTTCCCAGCGGGAGGGCCGGGCACCGGGGAGCTGTTTTTT CASSQFPAGGPGTGELFF
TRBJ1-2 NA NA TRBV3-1 TGTGCCAGCAGCCAAGAGGACGGAAACTATGGCTACACCTTC CASSQEDGNYGYTF
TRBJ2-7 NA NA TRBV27 TGTGCCAGCAGTTCCCGGCCAAGGGGCTACGAGCAGTACTTC CASSSRPRGYEQYF
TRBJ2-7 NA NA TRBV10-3 TGTGCCACGGATACCGACAGACAGACATCCTCCTACGAGCAGTACTTC CATDTDRQTSSYEQYF
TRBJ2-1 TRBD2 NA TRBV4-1 TGCGCCAGCAGCCTAGGGACTAGCCCCTACAATGAGCAGTTCTTC CASSLGTSPYNEQFF
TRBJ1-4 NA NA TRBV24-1 TGTGCCACCAGTGATGACGGGAATGAAAAACTGTTTTTT CATSDDGNEKLFF
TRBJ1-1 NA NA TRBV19 TGTGCCACGGACAGCCTCTCCGGGAGGACTGAAGCTTTCTTT CATDSLSGRTEAFF
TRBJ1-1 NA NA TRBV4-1 TGCGCCAGCAGCCAAGACAGGTCCAAGTTGAACACTGAAGCTTTCTTT CASSQDRSKLNTEAFF
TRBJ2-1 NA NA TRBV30 TGTGCCTGGAGTGCCCCGACTCCTCTATATTACAATGAGCAGTTCTTC CAWSAPTPLYYNEQFF
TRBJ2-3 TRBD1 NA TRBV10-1 TGCGCCAGCAGTGATCCGGGACAGGGCACAGATACGCAGTATTTT CASSDPGQGTDTQYF
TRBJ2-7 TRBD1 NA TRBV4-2 TGTGCCAGCAGCCAAGCTCAAGGGACAGGTGGGACCTACGAGCAGTACTTC CASSQAQGTGGTYEQYF
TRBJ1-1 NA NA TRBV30 TGTGCCTGGATCTGGGTCTCTGAAGCTTTCTTT CAWIWVSEAFF
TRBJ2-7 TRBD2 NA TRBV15 TGTGCCGCCAGCAGAGCAACTAGCGGGAGTGGAACCTACGAGCAGTACTTC CAASRATSGSGTYEQYF
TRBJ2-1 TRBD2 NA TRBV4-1 TGCGCCAGCAGCCTACTACTAGCGGGGGGGCGCTCCTACAATGAGCAGTTCTTC CASSLLLAGGRSYNEQFF